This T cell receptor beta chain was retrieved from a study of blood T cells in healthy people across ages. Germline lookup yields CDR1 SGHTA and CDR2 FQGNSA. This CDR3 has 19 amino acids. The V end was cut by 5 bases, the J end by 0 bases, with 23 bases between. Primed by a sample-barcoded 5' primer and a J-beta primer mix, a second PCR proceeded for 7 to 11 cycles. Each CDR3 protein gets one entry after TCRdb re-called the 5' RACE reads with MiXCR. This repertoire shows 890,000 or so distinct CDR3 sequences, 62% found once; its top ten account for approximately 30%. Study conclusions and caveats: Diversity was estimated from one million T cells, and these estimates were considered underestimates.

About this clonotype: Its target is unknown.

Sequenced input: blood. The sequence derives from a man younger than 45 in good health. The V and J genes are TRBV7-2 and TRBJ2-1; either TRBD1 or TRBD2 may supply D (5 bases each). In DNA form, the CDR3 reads TGTGCCAGCAGCCCTGGACGGGGCGGTATTGTGAGCTCCTACAATGAGCAGTTCTTC. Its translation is CASSPGRGGIVSSYNEQFF.